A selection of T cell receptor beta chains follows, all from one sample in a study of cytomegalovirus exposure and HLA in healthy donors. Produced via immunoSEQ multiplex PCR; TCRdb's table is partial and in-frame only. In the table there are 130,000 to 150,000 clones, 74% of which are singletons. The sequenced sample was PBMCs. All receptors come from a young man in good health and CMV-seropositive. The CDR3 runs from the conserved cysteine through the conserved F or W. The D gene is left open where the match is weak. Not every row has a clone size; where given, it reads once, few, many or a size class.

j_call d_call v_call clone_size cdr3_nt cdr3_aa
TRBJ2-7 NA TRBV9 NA TGTGCCAGCAGCGTAGGGGGCGCAGAGGTTCACGAGCAGTACTTC CASSVGGAEVHEQYF
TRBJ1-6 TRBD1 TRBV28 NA TGTGCCAGCAGTCCTCCGGGACAGGGCAGTAAGGCCCTCCACTTT CASSPPGQGSKALHF
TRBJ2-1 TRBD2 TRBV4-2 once TGTGCCAGCAGCCAAGGTAGCGGGGCGAAAAATGAGCAGTTCTTC CASSQGSGAKNEQFF
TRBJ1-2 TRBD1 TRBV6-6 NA TGTGCCAGCAGTTCGACAGGGGAAGGCTATGGCTACACCTTC CASSSTGEGYGYTF
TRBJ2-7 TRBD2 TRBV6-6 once TGTGCCAGCAGTTACCAGACTAGCGGGAGTCTCGAGCAGTACTTC CASSYQTSGSLEQYF
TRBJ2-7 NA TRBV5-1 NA TGCGCCAGCAGCAGTCAGGGTGGTAACGAGCAGTACTTC CASSSQGGNEQYF
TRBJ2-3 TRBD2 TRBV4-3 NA TGCGCCAGCAGCCAGAAGGTTAGACTAGCGGGGAGCACAGATACGCAGTATTTT CASSQKVRLAGSTDTQYF
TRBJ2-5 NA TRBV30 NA TGTGCCTGGAGCGGGGATTCCCAAGAGACCCAGTACTTC CAWSGDSQETQYF
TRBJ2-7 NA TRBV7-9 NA TGTGCCAGCAGTTTAGACGCAGGGGACGAGCAGTACTTC CASSLDAGDEQYF
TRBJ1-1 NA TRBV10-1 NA TGCGCCAGCAGAGGAGACGGGGAGATGAACACTGAAGCTTTCTTT CASRGDGEMNTEAFF
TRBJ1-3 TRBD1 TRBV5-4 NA TGTGCCAGCAGCCCGGGGGCAGGGGGAAACGTAAACACCATATATTTT CASSPGAGGNVNTIYF
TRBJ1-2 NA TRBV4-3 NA TGCGCCAGCAGCCAAAGTAGGAGCTGGGGCTACACCTTC CASSQSRSWGYTF
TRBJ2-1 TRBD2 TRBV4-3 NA TGCGCCAGCAGCAGGCTAGCGGGGGTGTACAATGAGCAGTTCTTC CASSRLAGVYNEQFF
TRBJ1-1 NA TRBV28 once TGTGCCAGCAGTCCCCAGGGTACAGGTGAAGCTTTCTTT CASSPQGTGEAFF
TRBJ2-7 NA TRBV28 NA TGTGCCAGCAGTTTTATTCCTGGAGGGGCCAACGAGCAGTACTTC CASSFIPGGANEQYF
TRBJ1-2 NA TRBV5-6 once TGTGCCAGCAGCCGAGGGGCAGGGGATTTTAACTATGGCTACACCTTC CASSRGAGDFNYGYTF
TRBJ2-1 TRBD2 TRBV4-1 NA TGCGCCAGCAGCCAAGGTCGGGGGACTATTCCAGGGAATGAGCAGTTCTTC CASSQGRGTIPGNEQFF
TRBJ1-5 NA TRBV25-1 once TGTGCCAGCAGTGAGTTAGGGGGTGCCGGCGATCAGCCCCAGCATTTT CASSELGGAGDQPQHF
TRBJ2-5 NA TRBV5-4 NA TGTGCCAGCAGCCCCGGGTCTAGTCGAGTTGTTCGGCAGGAGACCCAGTACTTC CASSPGSSRVVRQETQYF
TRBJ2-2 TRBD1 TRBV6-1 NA TGTGCCAGCAGGGGGACAGGGAACACCGGGGAGCTGTTTTTT CASRGTGNTGELFF
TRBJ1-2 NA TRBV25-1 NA TGTGCCAGCAGTGAATATGGGGCCGGTAACTATGGCTACACCTTC CASSEYGAGNYGYTF
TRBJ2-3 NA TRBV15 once TGTGCCACCAGCCGGGGGACTTTAGTCTCAGATACGCAGTATTTT CATSRGTLVSDTQYF
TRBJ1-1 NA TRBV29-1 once TGCAGCGGGCGACAGAGGTTGAACACTGAAGCTTTCTTT CSGRQRLNTEAFF
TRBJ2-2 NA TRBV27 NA TGTGCCAGCAGTTTATCGGCCTCAGGGTTCGCGAACACCGGGGAGCTGTTTTTT CASSLSASGFANTGELFF
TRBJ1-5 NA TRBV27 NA TGTGCCAGCAGTTTATCCAGGATGAGCAATCAGCCCCAGCATTTT CASSLSRMSNQPQHF
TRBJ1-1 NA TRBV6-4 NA TGTGCCAGCAGTATCGGACAGCACACTGAAGCTTTCTTT CASSIGQHTEAFF